The clone carrying this TCR beta chain has a handful of counts. The antigen is unknown. These data belong to a study of blood T cells in healthy people across ages. General study results and limits: TCR beta diversity was tightly associated with the proportion of naive T cells. Relative to aged donors, long-lived donors carried more naive CD4+ cells and displayed higher diversity.

The CDR3 length is 11 residues. V gave up 7 bases and J gave up 16 bases, with 14 bases separating them. A second PCR, run for roughly 7 to 11 cycles, used a sample-barcoded 5' primer plus a J-beta primer mix. Every cDNA molecule bore a tag from a template-switch adaptor containing 12 random nucleotides. TCRdb reanalysed the 5' RACE reads using MiXCR and keeps one entry per CDR3 protein. The top ten clones hold over 5.5% of a sample with roughly 1,300,000 distinct CDR3 sequences, around 55% of them seen once. The chain recombines TRBV12-3 or TRBV12-4 with TRBJ1-6; no firm D call. The clonotype originates from a man younger than 35 in good health. Source material: blood. CDR3 DNA sequence: TGTGCCAGCACCCTAAGTCACAAACTCCACTTT. Encoded protein: CASTLSHKLHF.